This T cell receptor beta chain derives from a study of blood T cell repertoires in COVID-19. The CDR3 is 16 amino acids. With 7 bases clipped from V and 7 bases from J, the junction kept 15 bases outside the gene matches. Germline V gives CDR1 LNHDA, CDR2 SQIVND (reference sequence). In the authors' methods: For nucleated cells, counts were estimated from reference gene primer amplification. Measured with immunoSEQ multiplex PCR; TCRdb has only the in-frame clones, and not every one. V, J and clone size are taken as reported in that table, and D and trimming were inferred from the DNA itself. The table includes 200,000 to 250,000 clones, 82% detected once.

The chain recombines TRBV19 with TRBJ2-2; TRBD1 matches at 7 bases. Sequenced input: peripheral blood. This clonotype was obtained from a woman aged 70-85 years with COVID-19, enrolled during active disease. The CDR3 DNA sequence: TGTGCCAGTAAAACAGACGGGACAGCCGCACGCGGGGAGCTGTTTTTT. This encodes CASKTDGTAARGELFF.